This T cell receptor beta chain was captured by sequencing in a study of cytomegalovirus exposure and HLA in healthy donors. Remarks on this clone: The antigen remains undetermined.

A multiplex PCR was run with 60 Vbeta primers and 13 Jbeta primers. Method: immunoSEQ multiplex PCR; TCRdb's copy keeps in-frame clones and lacks some. The sample shows tens of thousands of clones, under 85% of them seen only once. The CDR3 contains 17 residues. V was cut by 0 bases and J by 1 base, with 12 bases left in between. In germline, CDR1 is MGHRA, CDR2 YSYEKL. Study-wide points: Reportedly, diagnosis of cytomegalovirus status by the classifier showed high specificity and sensitivity. TCR beta chains numbering roughly 150 were designated cytomegalovirus-associated. Later findings reportedly placed an Asian-associated ancestry cluster below the approximately 670-donor mean for N-insertions.

This rearrangement joins TRBV4-1 to TRBJ2-2, with D possibly being TRBD1 (6 bases). Sequencing input: PBMCs. The sequence derives from a man aged 50-59 years in good health and CMV-seronegative. In nucleotides, the CDR3 is TGCGCCAGCAGCCAAGAGGACAGTAACTTGAACACCGGGGAGCTGTTTTTT. Translated: CASSQEDSNLNTGELFF.